Sequencing of this T cell receptor (beta chain) was carried out in a study of shared clonotypes between healthy human individuals. There are 15 residues in the CDR3. The V gene's germline CDR1 is PRHDT and CDR2 FYEKMQ (reference sequence). Losses at the gene ends were 0 bases for V and 6 bases for J; bases not matched to a gene: 4. Measured with immunoSEQ multiplex PCR; TCRdb has only the in-frame clones, and not every one. Counted here are roughly 86,000 clones, 60% to 70% occurring once; the ten biggest clones make up roughly 50%. Broader study findings: Naive subsets, compared against memory subsets, generally had larger estimated richness values. At large depth, rarefaction still showed sorted-subset sequencing to be incomplete.

Note on this clone: Its antigen remains unidentified.

Donors were healthy HIV-negative adults without recently reported acute infections or vaccinations. This receptor was identified in a man aged 30 to 39 in good health. The rearrangement uses TRBV13 and TRBJ1-5; 8 nucleotides match TRBD1. Input material: memory CD8+ T cells sorted from blood. The subset denotes: CD45RO+ cells pooled with CCR7-negative TemRA cells. CDR3 bases: TGTGCCAGCAGCTTAGGCCAGGGGGCGGTTCAGCCCCAGCATTTT. Its translation is CASSLGQGAVQPQHF.